This T cell receptor (gamma chain) was sequenced in a study of Vδ1+ human thymocytes. Extracted RNA was reverse transcribed into cDNA. Pooled V-gene forward primers with one constant-region reverse primer generated the CDR3 amplicons by multiplex PCR. TCRdb re-called clones from the multiplex PCR reads using CATT. The profile shows about 22,000 gamma-chain clones, approximately 14% of them singletons. Findings and limits, study-wide: Thymic TRG and TRD repertoires appeared highly polyclonal.

The CDR3 runs to 13 residues. Trimming at V came to 3 bases and at J to 4 bases, leaving 6 bases not matched to a gene. Germline-derived CDR1 and CDR2 are GITISATS and ISYDGTV (reference sequence). This clone was counted only a few times. The antigen is unknown. Sequencing was carried out using Vdelta1+ gamma-delta thymocytes from the thymus. Subset specified: FACS-sorted CD3+ TCRalphabeta- TCRVdelta1+ TCRVdelta2- thymocytes. The receptor was derived from a child under two years old who had congenital heart surgery. The rearrangement uses TRGV9 and TRGJ1 or TRGJ2. DNA of the CDR3: TGTGCCTTGTGGGAGCCGACCTATTATAAGAAACTCTTT. Translating gives CALWEPTYYKKLF.